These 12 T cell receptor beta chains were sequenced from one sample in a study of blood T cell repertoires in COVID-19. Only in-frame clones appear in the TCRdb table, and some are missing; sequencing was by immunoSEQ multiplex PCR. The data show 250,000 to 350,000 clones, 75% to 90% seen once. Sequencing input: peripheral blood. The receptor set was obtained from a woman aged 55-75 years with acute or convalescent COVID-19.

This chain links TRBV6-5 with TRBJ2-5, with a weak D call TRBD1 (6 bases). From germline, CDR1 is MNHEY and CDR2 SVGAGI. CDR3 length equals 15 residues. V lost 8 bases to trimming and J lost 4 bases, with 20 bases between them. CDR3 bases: TGTGCCAGCGAGAGAAAGGGACAACGGACAGAGACCCAGTACTTC. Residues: CASERKGQRTETQYF.

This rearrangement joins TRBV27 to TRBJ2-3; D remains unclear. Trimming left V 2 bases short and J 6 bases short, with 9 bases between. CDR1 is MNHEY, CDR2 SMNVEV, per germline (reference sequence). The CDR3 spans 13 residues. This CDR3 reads CASSLAPADTQYF. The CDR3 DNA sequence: TGTGCCAGCAGTTTAGCACCAGCGGATACGCAGTATTTT.

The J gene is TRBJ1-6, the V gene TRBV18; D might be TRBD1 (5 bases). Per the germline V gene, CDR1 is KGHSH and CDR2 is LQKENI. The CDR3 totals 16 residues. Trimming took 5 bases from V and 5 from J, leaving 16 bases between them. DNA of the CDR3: TGTGCCAGCTCAACCCGTCGGGCGGGGGATAATTCACCCCTCCACTTT. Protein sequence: CASSTRRAGDNSPLHF.

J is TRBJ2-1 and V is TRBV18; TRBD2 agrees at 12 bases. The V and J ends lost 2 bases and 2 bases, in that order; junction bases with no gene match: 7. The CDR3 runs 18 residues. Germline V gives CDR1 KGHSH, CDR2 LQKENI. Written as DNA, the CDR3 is TGTGCCAGCTCACCAGAGCTAGCGGGAGGGTTTACCTACAATGAGCAGTTCTTC. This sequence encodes CASSPELAGGFTYNEQFF. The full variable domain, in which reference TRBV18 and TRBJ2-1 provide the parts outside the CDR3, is NAGVMQNPRHLVRRRGQEARLRCSPMKGHSHVYWYRQLPEEGLKFMVYLQKENIIDESGMPKERFSAEFPKEGPSILRIQQVVRGDSAAYFCASSPELAGGFTYNEQFFGPGTRLTVL.

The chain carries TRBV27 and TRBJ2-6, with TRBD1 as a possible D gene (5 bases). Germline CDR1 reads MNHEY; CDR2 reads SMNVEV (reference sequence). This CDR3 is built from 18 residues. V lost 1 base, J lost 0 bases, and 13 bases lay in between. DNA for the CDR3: TGTGCCAGCAGTTTATTAAGTCAGGGCCTCTCTGGGGCCAACGTCCTGACTTTC. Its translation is CASSLLSQGLSGANVLTF.

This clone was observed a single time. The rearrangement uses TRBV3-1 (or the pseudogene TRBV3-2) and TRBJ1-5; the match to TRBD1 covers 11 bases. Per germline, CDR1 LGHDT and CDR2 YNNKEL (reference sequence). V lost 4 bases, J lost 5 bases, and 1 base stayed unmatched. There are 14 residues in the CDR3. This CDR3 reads CASSLGQGDQPQHF. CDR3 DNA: TGTGCCAGCAGCCTGGGACAGGGGGATCAGCCCCAGCATTTT.

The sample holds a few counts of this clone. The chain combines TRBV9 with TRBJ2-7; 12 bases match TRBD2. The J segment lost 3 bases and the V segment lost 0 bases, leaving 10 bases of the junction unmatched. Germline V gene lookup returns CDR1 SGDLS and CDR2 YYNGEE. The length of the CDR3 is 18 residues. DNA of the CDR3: TGTGCCAGCAGCGTAGGACTAGCGGGAGCCGGCCGGGGCTACGAGCAGTACTTC. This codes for CASSVGLAGAGRGYEQYF.

CDR3 amino acids: CASSAQASYEQYF. For the CDR3, the DNA is TGTGCCAGCAGCGCGCAGGCTTCCTACGAGCAGTACTTC. The chain combines TRBV7-2 with TRBJ2-7; D call uncertain. CDR3 length: 13 amino acids. CDR1 is SGHTA and CDR2 is FQGNSA in the germline V gene. Trimming cost V 5 bases and J 1 base, with 9 bases left between them.

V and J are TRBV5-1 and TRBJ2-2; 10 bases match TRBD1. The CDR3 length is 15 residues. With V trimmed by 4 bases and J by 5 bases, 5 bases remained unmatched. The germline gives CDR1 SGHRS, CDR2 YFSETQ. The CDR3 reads CASSPGTGATGELFF. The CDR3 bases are TGCGCCAGCAGCCCCGGGACAGGGGCGACCGGGGAGCTGTTTTTT. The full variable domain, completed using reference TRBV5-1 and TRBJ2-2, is KAGVTQTPRYLIKTRGQQVTLSCSPISGHRSVSWYQQTPGQGLQFLFEYFSETQRNKGNFPGRFSGRQFSNSRSEMNVSTLELGDSALYLCASSPGTGATGELFFGEGSRLTVL.

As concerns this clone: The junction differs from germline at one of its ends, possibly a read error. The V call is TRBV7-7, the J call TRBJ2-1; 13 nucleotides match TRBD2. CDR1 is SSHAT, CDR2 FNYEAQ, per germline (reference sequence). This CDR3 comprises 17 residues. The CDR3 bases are TGTGCTAGCAGCTCCCTTGGGACTAGCGGGGCCTACAATGAGCAGTTCTTC. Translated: CASSSLGTSGAYNEQFF.

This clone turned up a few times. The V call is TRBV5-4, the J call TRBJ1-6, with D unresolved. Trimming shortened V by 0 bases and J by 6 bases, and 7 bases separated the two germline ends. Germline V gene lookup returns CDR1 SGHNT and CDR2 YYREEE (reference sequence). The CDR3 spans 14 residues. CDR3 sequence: CASSLEHSNSPLHF. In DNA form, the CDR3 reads TGTGCCAGCAGCTTGGAACACAGTAATTCACCCCTCCACTTT. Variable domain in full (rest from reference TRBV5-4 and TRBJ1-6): ETGVTQSPTHLIKTRGQQVTLRCSSQSGHNTVSWYQQALGQGPQFIFQYYREEENGRGNFPPRFSGLQFPNYSSELNVNALELDDSALYLCASSLEHSNSPLHFGNGTRLTVT.

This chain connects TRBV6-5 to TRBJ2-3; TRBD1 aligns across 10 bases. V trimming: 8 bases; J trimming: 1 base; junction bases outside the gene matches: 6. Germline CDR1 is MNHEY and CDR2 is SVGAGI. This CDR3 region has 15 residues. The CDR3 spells CASGDGTGGTDTQYF. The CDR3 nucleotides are TGTGCCAGCGGAGACGGGACAGGGGGCACAGATACGCAGTATTTT.